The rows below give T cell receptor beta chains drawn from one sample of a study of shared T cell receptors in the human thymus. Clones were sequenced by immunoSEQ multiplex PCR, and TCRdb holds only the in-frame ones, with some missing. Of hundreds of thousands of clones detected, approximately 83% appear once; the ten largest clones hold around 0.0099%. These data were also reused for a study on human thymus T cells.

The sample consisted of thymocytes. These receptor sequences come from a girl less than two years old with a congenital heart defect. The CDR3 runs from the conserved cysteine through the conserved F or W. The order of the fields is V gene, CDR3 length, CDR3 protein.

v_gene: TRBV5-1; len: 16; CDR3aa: CASSPRVRGASTEAFF
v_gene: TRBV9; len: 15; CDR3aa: CASSPTSGLTYEQYF
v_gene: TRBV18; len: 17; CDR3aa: CASSPRRGEISGNTIYF
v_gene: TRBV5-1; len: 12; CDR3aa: CASSGRSDEAFF
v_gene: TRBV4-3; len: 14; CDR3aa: CASSHLRYNSPLHF
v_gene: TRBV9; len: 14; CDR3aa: CASSVASGTYEQYF
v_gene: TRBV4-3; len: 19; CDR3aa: CASSQGFLEEKGVIGELFF
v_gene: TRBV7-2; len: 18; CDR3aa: CASSPGRQERSYNSPLHF
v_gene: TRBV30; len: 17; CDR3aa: CAWTPRGGKGVPETQYF
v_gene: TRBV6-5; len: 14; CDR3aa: CASRGFLPNEKLFF
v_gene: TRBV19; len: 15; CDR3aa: CASSIFGAGANVLTF
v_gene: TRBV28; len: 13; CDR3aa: CASSFRGSYGYTF
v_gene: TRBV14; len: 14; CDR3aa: CASSRPGQNYGYTF
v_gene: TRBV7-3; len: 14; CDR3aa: CASSLGPTGSGYTF
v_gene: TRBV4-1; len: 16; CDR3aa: CASSQERGQGAYGYTF
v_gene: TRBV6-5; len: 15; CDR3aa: CASSYSAGSTYEQYF
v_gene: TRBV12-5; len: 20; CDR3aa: CASGLDGWKGGQSSGNTIYF
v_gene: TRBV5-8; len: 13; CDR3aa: CASSPDGQGGYTF
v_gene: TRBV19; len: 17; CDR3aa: CASSNGPVEGQGFEQYF
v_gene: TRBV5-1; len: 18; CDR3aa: CASAIDEGLAGGSSTQYF
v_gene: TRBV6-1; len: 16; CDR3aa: CASSEPFQGQVRGYTF
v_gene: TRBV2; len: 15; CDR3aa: CASSRSQRSEQGYTF
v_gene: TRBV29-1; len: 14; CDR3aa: CSAQKQGRTGELFF
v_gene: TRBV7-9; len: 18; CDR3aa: CASSLDATSGGTTDTQYF
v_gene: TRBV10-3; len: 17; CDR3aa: CAISGKAGLPSTDTQYF
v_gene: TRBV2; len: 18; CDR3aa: CASRAPGQARRSSYEQYF
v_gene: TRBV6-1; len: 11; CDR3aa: CASRDRDEQYF
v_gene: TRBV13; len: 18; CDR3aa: CASSLAGPGRAMNTEAFF
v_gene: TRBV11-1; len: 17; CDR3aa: CASSRGHPPGPEETQYF
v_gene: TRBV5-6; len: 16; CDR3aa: CASSGETSGEDNEQFF
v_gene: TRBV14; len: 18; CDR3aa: CASRPAAGTSGSTDTQYF
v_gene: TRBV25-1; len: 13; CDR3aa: CASRRRGGYEQYF
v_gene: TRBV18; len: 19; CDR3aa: CASSPKGLAGGKYTDTQYF
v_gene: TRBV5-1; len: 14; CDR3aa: CASSLWGTPEAAFF
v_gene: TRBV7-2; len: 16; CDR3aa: CASSPSQGQGTYEQYF
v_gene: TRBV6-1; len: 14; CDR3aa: CASTLGRVTDTQYF
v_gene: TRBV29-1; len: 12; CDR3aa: CSVGGANTEAFF
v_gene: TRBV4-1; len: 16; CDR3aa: CASSQDSAGEHNEQFF
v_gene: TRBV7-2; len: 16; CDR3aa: CASSATSGGSYNEQFF
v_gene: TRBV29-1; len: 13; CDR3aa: CSVKTDLTYEQYF
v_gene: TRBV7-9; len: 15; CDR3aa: CASSFGHSLNSPLHF
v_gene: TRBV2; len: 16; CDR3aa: CASSEMGGPGGQPQHF
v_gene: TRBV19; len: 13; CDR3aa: CASSEQGGSPLHF
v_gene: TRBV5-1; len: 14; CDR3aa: CASSLTGGGQPQHF
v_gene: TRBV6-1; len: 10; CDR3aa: CASKTVEAFF
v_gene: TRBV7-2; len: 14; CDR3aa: CASSFRQGIDTQYF
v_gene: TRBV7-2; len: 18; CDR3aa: CASSAGPRGPQPIYEQYF
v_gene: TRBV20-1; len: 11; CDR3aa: CSARATYGYTF
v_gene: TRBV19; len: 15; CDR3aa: CASSIRHDMNTEAFF
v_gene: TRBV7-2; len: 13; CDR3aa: CASSLEGRGGYTF
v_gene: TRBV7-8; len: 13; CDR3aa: CASSPRPGSPLHF
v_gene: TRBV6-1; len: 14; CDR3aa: CASSTLGDRGTQYF
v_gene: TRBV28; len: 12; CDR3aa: CASSPTGQPQHF
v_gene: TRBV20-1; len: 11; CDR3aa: CSARETYEQYF